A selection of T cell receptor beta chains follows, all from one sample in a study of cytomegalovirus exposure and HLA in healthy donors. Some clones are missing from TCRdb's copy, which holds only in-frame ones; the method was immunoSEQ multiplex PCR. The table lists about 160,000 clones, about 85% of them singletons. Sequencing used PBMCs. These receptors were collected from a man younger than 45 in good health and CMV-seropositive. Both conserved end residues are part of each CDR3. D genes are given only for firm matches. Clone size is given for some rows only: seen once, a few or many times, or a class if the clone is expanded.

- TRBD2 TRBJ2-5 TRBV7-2 TGTGCCAGCAGCTCTCATTCCGGACTAGCGGGGGGGCAAAAGACCCAGTACTTC CASSSHSGLAGGQKTQYF
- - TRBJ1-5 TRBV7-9 TGTGCCAGCAGCTTAATCTCCCAGGGGCCCCAGCATTTT CASSLISQGPQHF
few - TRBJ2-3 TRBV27 TGTGCCAGCAGTTTGACTGCCCTATACGCTACGCAGTATTTT CASSLTALYATQYF
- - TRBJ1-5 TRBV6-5 TGTGCCAGCAGTTACTACCGTCGAGCGGATCAGCCCCAGCATTTT CASSYYRRADQPQHF
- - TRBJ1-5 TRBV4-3 TGCGCCAGCAGCCAAGAAGCCGTTTATAGCAATCAGCCCCAGCATTTT CASSQEAVYSNQPQHF
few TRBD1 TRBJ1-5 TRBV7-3 TGTGCCAGCAGCGGGGACAGGGAGCAGCCCCAGCATTTT CASSGDREQPQHF
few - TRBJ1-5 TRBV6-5 TGTGCCAGCACCCCCGACAGGAACAATCAGCCCCAGCATTTT CASTPDRNNQPQHF
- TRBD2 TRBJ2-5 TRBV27 TGTGCCAGCAGTCCTTCCCCTGGCCTAGCGGGACGGGGAGGGGGCCAGTACTTC CASSPSPGLAGRGGGQYF
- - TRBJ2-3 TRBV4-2 TGTGCCAGCAGCCGTTCGGTGGCGGGCCGCACAGATACGCAGTATTTT CASSRSVAGRTDTQYF
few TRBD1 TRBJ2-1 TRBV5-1 TGCGCCAGCAGCTTCGGACAGGCCCACGGCAATGAGCAGTTCTTC CASSFGQAHGNEQFF
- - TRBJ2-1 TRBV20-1 TGCAGTGCTAGAGGGAGCAATGAGCAGTTCTTC CSARGSNEQFF
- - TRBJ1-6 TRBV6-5 TGTGCCAGCAGTTATATCAGGCCTGATTCACCCCTCCACTTT CASSYIRPDSPLHF
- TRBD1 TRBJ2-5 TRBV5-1 TGCGCCAGCAGCCTGCCCGGGACAGGGGGACAGACCCAGTACTTC CASSLPGTGGQTQYF
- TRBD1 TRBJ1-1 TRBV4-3 TGCGCCAGCAGCCAAATAACAGGGGTCGGTGAAGCTTTCTTT CASSQITGVGEAFF
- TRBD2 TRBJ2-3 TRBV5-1 TGCGCCAGCAGCCTGGGGGACTACGCAGATACGCAGTATTTT CASSLGDYADTQYF
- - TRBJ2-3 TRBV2 TGTGCCAGCACCATTTCGAGGCTGGCATCCGGACATAGCTCAGATACGCAGTATTTT CASTISRLASGHSSDTQYF
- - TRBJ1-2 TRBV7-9 TGTGCCAGCAGCTTAGCACAGTGGGCGTCTAACTATGGCTACACCTTC CASSLAQWASNYGYTF
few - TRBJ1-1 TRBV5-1 TGCGCCAGCAGCTCGGGGGAGAGGAGGGCCACTGAAGCTTTCTTT CASSSGERRATEAFF
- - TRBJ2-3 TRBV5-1 TGCGCCAGCATCCGTGGGGGGAGCACAGATACGCAGTATTTT CASIRGGSTDTQYF
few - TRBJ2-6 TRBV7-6 TGTGCCAGCAGCCCCGAAAAGCGCCCGGGGGCCAACGTCCTGACTTTC CASSPEKRPGANVLTF
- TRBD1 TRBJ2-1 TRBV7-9 TGTGCCAGCAGCTTAGGGACAGGGGTCGGCAATGAGCAGTTCTTC CASSLGTGVGNEQFF
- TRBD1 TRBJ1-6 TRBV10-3 TGTGCCATCAGTCTCACCCCTTTGGGGACAGGGAATTCACCCCTCCACTTT CAISLTPLGTGNSPLHF
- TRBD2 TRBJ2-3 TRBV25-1 TGTGCCAGCAGCTCCTGGACTAGCGCGGGCACAGATACGCAGTATTTT CASSSWTSAGTDTQYF
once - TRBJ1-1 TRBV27 TGTGCCAGCAGCCAGGGCGGACACGTGAACACTGAAGCTTTCTTT CASSQGGHVNTEAFF
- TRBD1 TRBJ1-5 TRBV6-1 TGTGCCAGCAGCATACTACAGGGGTCAGGCCAGCCCCAGCATTTT CASSILQGSGQPQHF
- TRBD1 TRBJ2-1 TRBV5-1 TGCGCCAGCAGCTCCGGACAGGGGGCTGGTGAGCAGTTCTTC CASSSGQGAGEQFF
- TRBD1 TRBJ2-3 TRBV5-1 TGCGCCAGCAGCGAGACAGGGTCCACAGATACGCAGTATTTT CASSETGSTDTQYF
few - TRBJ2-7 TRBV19 TGTGCCAGTAGTATAGAGGAGGGTTACTACGAGCAGTACTTC CASSIEEGYYEQYF
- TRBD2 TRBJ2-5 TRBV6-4 TGTGCCAGCAGTCCCAGCGGGGCGCAAGAGACCCAGTACTTC CASSPSGAQETQYF
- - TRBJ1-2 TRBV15 TGTGCCACCAGCAGAGATATGGCCAGGGGCACTAACTATGGCTACACCTTC CATSRDMARGTNYGYTF
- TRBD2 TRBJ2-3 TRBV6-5 TGTGCCAGCAGTTTTCTGGGGGGGAGCACAGATACGCAGTATTTT CASSFLGGSTDTQYF
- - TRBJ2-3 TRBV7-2 TGTGCCAGCAGCTTCTTCGGAGAGCGGGGCACAGATACGCAGTATTTT CASSFFGERGTDTQYF